This entry describes one T cell receptor (beta chain). The table lists this clonotype with many counts. Its antigen is still unknown. No quality values exist for individual bases; no much larger clone is one base distant. The data were produced on an Illumina HiSeq 2000. Multiplex PCR amplification was used to generate the TCR beta chain libraries. The amplified TCR beta chain products were analyzed by high-throughput sequencing. In TCRdb, the public reads were trimmed at Q25 with fastp and aligned with MiXCR, with productive beta chains retained. Rows merge per CDR3 protein into single entries with the most common DNA and genes. The sample table records some 100,000 distinct CDR3 sequences; 21% of these occur just once. The ten largest clones add up to around 1.2% of the sample. This sample is drawn from a study of breast tumors, draining lymph nodes, adjacent tissues (dated by TCRdb to 2015 to 2016). For the wider study: In breast cancer patients, the study compared the TCR beta repertoires of tumor, adjacent nontumor tissue and axillary lymph nodes. The study was designed to assess the relationships and possible T-cell exchange between tumor, surrounding tissue and draining lymph node repertoires in human breast cancer.

The full study reports these points: Tumor and nontumor tissue repertoires were significantly more similar in luminal-like than in basal-like breast cancer. The data were considered consistent with most tumor T cells being derived from the lymph node and subsequently expanding within tumor tissue. Rather than being directly demonstrated, the conclusion that tumor T cells originate in lymph nodes was presented as consistent with a hypothesis. Tumor T-cell repertoires showed less diversity than lymph node repertoires and more diversity than nontumor tissue repertoires, and tumor T-cell repertoires showed preferential V and J gene usage.

The lymph node samples were taken from the axillary draining lymph nodes of breast cancer patients. Sequencing used axillary lymph node tissue. This clonotype was sampled from a female donor with breast cancer. Some clones in this sample may be carry-over from other donors' samples.

The CDR3 amino acid sequence is: CASSLGTAYGYTF. The nucleotide sequence reads TGTGCCAGCAGCTTGGGGACAGCGTATGGCTACACCTTC. The V and J genes are TRBV7-9 and TRBJ1-2; 7 bases in between match TRBD1. Spanning cysteine to phenylalanine, the CDR3 consists of 13 amino acids. This entry keeps only the CDR3 DNA: 39 bases, framed from base 1. Sequences SEHNR (CDR1) and FQNEAQ (CDR2) are obtained from the germline V gene (reference sequence). Ends trimmed: V by 3 bases, J by 5 bases; bases unmatched to a gene: 3.